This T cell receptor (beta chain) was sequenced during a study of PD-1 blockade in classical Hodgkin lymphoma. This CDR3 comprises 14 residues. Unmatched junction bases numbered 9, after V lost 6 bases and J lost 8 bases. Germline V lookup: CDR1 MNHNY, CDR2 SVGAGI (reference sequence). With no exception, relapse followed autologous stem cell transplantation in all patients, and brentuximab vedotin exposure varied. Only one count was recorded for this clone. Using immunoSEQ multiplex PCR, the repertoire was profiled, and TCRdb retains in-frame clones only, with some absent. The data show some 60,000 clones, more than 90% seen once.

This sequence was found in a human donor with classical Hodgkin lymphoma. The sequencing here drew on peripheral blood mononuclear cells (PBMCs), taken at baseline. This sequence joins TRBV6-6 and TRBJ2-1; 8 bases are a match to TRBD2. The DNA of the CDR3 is TGTGCCAGCAGCCTGACTAGCGTCAGCGATGAGCAGTTCTTC. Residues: CASSLTSVSDEQFF.